These 19 T cell receptor beta chains originate from one sample sequenced in a study of PD-1 blockade in classical Hodgkin lymphoma. The time point is: cycle 4 day 1 (C4D1), after 6 weeks of nivolumab. Every patient was affected by relapse after autologous stem cell transplantation, while exposure to brentuximab vedotin was not uniform. Here immunoSEQ multiplex PCR was the method, and the copy in TCRdb shows in-frame clones only, minus some. The sample consists of 80,000 to 95,000 clones, 83% of them appearing once. Sequencing was performed on peripheral blood mononuclear cells (PBMCs), taken before the fourth cycle of nivolumab. Receptors originate from a human donor with classical Hodgkin lymphoma.

This clone was seen only a few times. This chain uses TRBV2 with TRBJ2-1, with D perhaps matching TRBD1 (6 bases). Trimming shortened V by 6 bases and J by 10 bases, and 16 bases separated the two germline ends. CDR1 SNHLY and CDR2 FYNNEI come from the germline V gene. The CDR3 totals 13 residues. The CDR3 DNA reads as TGTGCCAGCAGCTTGGGGGCCCCGGGGGAGCAGTTCTTC. Translating gives CASSLGAPGEQFF.

This clone appeared many times. The chain carries TRBV19 and TRBJ2-2; TRBD2 is a possible D gene (6 bases). The CDR3 consists of 15 residues. V was shortened by 5 bases and J by 6 bases, with 16 bases between the two germline ends. Germline V gene sequence: CDR1 LNHDA, CDR2 SQIVND (reference sequence). CDR3 DNA: TGTGCCAGTAGTCTTGGGGGGTGGGTTGCCGGGGAGCTGTTTTTT. Amino acids: CASSLGGWVAGELFF.

V and J are TRBV6-7 and TRBJ2-5; possibly TRBD1 or TRBD2 for D (5 bases each). TRBV6-7 has ORF status, its function being uncertain. V was cut by 7 bases and J by 5 bases, with 17 bases left in between. The CDR3 loop spans 14 amino acids. The CDR3 DNA is TGTGCCAGCACCGACGACAGAACTAGGGAGACCCAGTACTTC. Encoded protein: CASTDDRTRETQYF.

In this sample, this clone turned up once. V is TRBV7-3 and J is TRBJ2-1, with 10 nucleotides matching TRBD2. The CDR3 runs 15 residues. V gave up 8 bases and J gave up 0 bases; unmatched junction bases: 4. Looked up from germline, CDR1 is SGHTA and CDR2 is FQGTGA. CDR3 protein: CASSSGRASYNEQFF. The CDR3 DNA follows: TGTGCCAGCTCAAGCGGGAGGGCCTCCTACAATGAGCAGTTCTTC. Together with reference TRBV7-3 and TRBJ2-1, the CDR3 gives the full variable domain: GAGVSQTPSNKVTEKGKYVELRCDPISGHTALYWYRQSLGQGPEFLIYFQGTGAADDSGLPNDRFFAVRPEGSVSTLKIQRTERGDSAVYLCASSSGRASYNEQFFGPGTRLTVL.

This CDR3 reads CAWAPLGTWGNEQFF. In nucleotides, the CDR3 is TGTGCCTGGGCCCCCCTAGGTACGTGGGGTAATGAGCAGTTCTTC. The rearrangement uses TRBV30 and TRBJ2-1, with D unclear. This CDR3 is built from 15 residues. Trimming removed 5 bases from V and 7 bases from J, with 21 bases in between. From germline, CDR1 is GTSNPN and CDR2 SVGIG (reference sequence).

V and J are TRBV10-3 and TRBJ2-7; D is perhaps TRBD1 or TRBD2 (5 bases each). The CDR3 has 18 amino acids. Germline V gene data show CDR1 as ENHRY and CDR2 as SYGVKD. Trimming stripped 2 bases from V and 6 bases from J, with 26 bases between. This CDR3 is CAISEPSGPLAGRVEQYF. The CDR3 nucleotides read TGTGCCATCAGTGAGCCGAGTGGGCCCCTGGCAGGGAGAGTCGAGCAGTACTTC.

Comment on this clone: The same CDR3 is also encoded by other DNA sequences in this sample. The chain is built from TRBV19 and TRBJ2-2; no definite D call. Germline CDR1 is LNHDA and CDR2 is SQIVND (reference sequence). The CDR3 spans 12 residues. Trimming left V 5 bases short and J 6 bases short, with 7 bases between. The CDR3 sequence is CASSFLSGELFF. CDR3 DNA: TGTGCCAGTAGTTTTCTTTCCGGGGAGCTGTTTTTT.

This clone was counted only a few times. This chain uses TRBV5-1 with TRBJ1-2, with D unresolved. The CDR3 length is 13 residues. V was cut by 4 bases and J by 4 bases, with 11 bases left in between. Looked up from germline, CDR1 is SGHRS and CDR2 is YFSETQ. CDR3 region: CASSEPDGYGYTF. Here the CDR3 DNA reads TGCGCCAGCAGCGAACCAGACGGCTATGGCTACACCTTC.

The V call is TRBV28, the J call TRBJ1-2; 9 bases line up with TRBD1. V dropped 3 bases and J dropped 8; count of bases not matched to a gene: 10. The CDR3 length is 15 residues. CDR1 and CDR2 from the germline V gene are MDHEN and SYDVKM. The CDR3 protein is CASSFGRTGGRGYTF. For the CDR3, the DNA is TGTGCCAGCAGTTTCGGACGTACAGGGGGCAGAGGCTACACCTTC.

The V call is TRBV11-1, the J call TRBJ1-4; no reliable D call. Looked up from germline, CDR1 is SGHAT and CDR2 is FQDESV (reference sequence). The CDR3 has 16 amino acids. V shed 5 bases and J shed 0 bases, with 13 bases lying between them. This chain's CDR3 is CASSRGSVATNEKLFF. CDR3 nucleotides: TGTGCCAGCAGCCGAGGATCTGTTGCAACTAATGAAAAACTGTTTTTT. Using reference TRBV11-1 and TRBJ1-4 for the parts outside the CDR3, the full variable domain is EAEVAQSPRYKITEKSQAVAFWCDPISGHATLYWYRQILGQGPELLVQFQDESVVDDSQLPKDRFSAERLKGVDSTLKIQPAELGDSAMYLCASSRGSVATNEKLFFGSGTQLSVL.

The rearrangement links TRBV18 to TRBJ2-1, with 8 bases fitting TRBD2. Per the germline V gene, CDR1 is KGHSH and CDR2 is LQKENI. CDR3 size: 16 residues. Trimming took 0 bases from V and 5 from J; bases not matched to a gene: 6. The DNA for the CDR3 is TGTGCCAGCTCACCACCGTCGCGGGAGGACAACAATGAGCAGTTCTTC. This codes for CASSPPSREDNNEQFF.

This sequence joins TRBV11-2 and TRBJ2-1, with TRBD2 identical over 7 bases. The CDR3 is 16 residues long. Germline lookup yields CDR1 SGHAT and CDR2 FQNNGV. After removal of 3 bases from V and 3 bases from J, the junction contained 8 bases not matched to a gene. The CDR3 here is CASSFLTGGNYNEQFF. The CDR3 DNA sequence: TGTGCCAGCAGCTTCCTTACGGGAGGAAACTACAATGAGCAGTTCTTC.

The rearrangement links TRBV7-2 to TRBJ2-2; TRBD1 matches at 7 bases. V was pared by 8 bases and J by 4 bases, with 13 bases of the junction left unmatched. CDR1 and CDR2 from the germline V gene are SGHTA and FQGNSA. CDR3 length: 16 amino acids. CDR3 nucleotides: TGTGCCAGCGGGGAACGGAGAGGGGGCGGCACCGGGGAGCTGTTTTTT. It specifies CASGERRGGGTGELFF.

The chain couples TRBV7-2 to TRBJ2-1; 9 bases are a match to TRBD2. CDR3 length: 14 residues. Germline V gene data show CDR1 as SGHTA and CDR2 as FQGNSA. J gave up 9 bases and V 1 base, and 4 bases lay outside the gene matches. CDR3 coding DNA: TGTGCCAGCAGCTTAGTAGCGGGAGATGTTGAGCAGTTCTTC. This gives the protein CASSLVAGDVEQFF.

This sequence joins TRBV19 and TRBJ1-4, with 9 positions matching TRBD1. Germline V gives CDR1 LNHDA, CDR2 SQIVND (reference sequence). The trim removed 5 bases at V and 4 bases at J, leaving 14 bases unmatched. The CDR3 sequence is 18 residues long. The CDR3 nucleotides are TGTGCCAGTAGTGGGGACAGGGTCGGCCGAGGAGGTAATGAAAAACTGTTTTTT. Translation gives CASSGDRVGRGGNEKLFF.

The V and J genes are TRBV9 and TRBJ2-3; D is possibly TRBD1 (5 bases). CDR3 length: 12 residues. V gave up 3 bases and J gave up 7 bases, with 9 bases separating them. Germline V gene lookup returns CDR1 SGDLS and CDR2 YYNGEE. The chain's CDR3 is CASSATEYTQYF. The CDR3 DNA reads TGTGCCAGCAGCGCGACAGAGTATACGCAGTATTTT.

This clone was counted between two and nine times. The rearrangement joins TRBV27 to TRBJ1-1, with D perhaps TRBD1 (5 bases). The V end lost 5 bases, the J end lost 0 bases, and 13 bases lay between the germline ends. CDR1 and CDR2 from the germline V gene are MNHEY and SMNVEV (reference sequence). The CDR3 is made up of 15 amino acids. CDR3 in DNA: TGTGCCAGCAGTAACACCAGGGAAATGAACACTGAAGCTTTCTTT. Protein product: CASSNTREMNTEAFF.

This rearrangement joins TRBV29-1 to TRBJ2-1; D is unclear. CDR1 and CDR2 (germline): SQVTM, ANQGSEA. Trimming removed 4 bases from V and 4 bases from J, with 8 bases in between. The CDR3 is made up of 12 amino acids. The CDR3 DNA sequence: TGCAGCGTTGGAGCCGGTTACAATGAGCAGTTCTTC. Residues: CSVGAGYNEQFF.

The rearrangement joins TRBV5-1 to TRBJ2-2; TRBD2 might be the D (6 bases). Germline CDR1 and CDR2: SGHRS and YFSETQ. Trimming removed 3 bases at V and 0 bases at J, with 21 bases between. The CDR3 extends over 19 amino acids. The CDR3 protein is CASSSSAGTTQTNTGELFF. CDR3 bases: TGCGCCAGCAGCTCCTCGGCGGGAACGACTCAGACGAACACCGGGGAGCTGTTTTTT.